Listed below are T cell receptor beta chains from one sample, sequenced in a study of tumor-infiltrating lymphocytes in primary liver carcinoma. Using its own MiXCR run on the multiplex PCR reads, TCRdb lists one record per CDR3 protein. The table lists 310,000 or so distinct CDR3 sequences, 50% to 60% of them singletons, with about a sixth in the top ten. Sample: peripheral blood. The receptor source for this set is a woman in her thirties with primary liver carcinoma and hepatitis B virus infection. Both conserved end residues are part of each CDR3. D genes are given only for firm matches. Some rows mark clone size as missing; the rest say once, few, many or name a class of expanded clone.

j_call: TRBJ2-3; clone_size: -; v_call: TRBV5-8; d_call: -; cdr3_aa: CASSLQRGNADTQYF; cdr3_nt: TGTGCCAGCAGCTTACAGAGGGGAAACGCAGATACGCAGTATTTT
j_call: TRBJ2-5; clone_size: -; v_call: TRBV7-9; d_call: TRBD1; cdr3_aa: CAVTGSETQYF; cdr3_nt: TGTGCAGTGACAGGGTCGGAGACCCAGTACTTC
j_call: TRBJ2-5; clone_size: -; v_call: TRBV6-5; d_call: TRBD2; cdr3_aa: CASGASGSGRETQYF; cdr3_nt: TGTGCCAGTGGTGCTAGCGGCAGCGGGCGAGAGACCCAGTACTTC
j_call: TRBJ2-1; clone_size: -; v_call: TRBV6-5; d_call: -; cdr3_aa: CASSYDGRGYEQVF; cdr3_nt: TGTGCCAGCAGTTACGACGGGAGAGGATATGAGCAGGTCTTC
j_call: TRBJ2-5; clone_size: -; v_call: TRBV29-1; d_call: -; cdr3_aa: CGVEFWGVGSWKTQYF; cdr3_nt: TGCGGCGTTGAATTTTGGGGAGTTGGCAGTTGGAAGACCCAGTACTTC
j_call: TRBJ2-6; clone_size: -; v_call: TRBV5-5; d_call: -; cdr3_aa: CASSWTSGANVLTF; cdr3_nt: TGTGCCAGCAGTTGGACGTCTGGGGCCAACGTCCTGACTTTC
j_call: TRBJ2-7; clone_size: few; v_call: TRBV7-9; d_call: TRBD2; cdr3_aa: CASSPRTSGRVYEQYF; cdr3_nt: TGTGCCAGCAGCCCCCGAACTAGCGGGAGGGTCTACGAGCAGTACTTC
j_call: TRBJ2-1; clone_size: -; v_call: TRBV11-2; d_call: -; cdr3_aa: CASSLSRMVYNEQFF; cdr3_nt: TGCGCCAGCAGCCTCTCTAGGATGGTCTACAATGAGCAGTTCTTC
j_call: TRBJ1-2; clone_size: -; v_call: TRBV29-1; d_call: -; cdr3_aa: CSVASGDYDYTF; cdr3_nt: TGCAGCGTTGCATCCGGAGACTATGACTACACCTTC
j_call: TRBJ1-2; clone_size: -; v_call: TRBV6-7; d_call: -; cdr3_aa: CASNRAGRDLRYGYTF; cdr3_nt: TGTGCCAGCAATCGGGCAGGGAGGGACCTTAGGTATGGCTACACCTTC
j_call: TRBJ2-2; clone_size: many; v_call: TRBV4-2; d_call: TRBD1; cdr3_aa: CASSQDRTGRTGELFF; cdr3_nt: TGTGCCAGCAGCCAGGATCGGACAGGGCGGACCGGGGAGCTGTTTTTT
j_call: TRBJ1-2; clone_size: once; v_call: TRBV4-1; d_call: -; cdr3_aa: CASSQDVEGRGNYGYTF; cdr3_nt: TGTGCCAGCAGCCAAGATGTGGAGGGCCGAGGGAACTATGGCTACACCTTC
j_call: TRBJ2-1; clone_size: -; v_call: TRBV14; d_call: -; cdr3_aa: CASSHSRTYNEQFF; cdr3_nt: TGTGCCAGCAGCCACTCTCGGACATACAATGAGCAGTTCTTC
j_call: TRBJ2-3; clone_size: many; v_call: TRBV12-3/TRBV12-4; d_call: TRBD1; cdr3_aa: CASTETGGTQYF; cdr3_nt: TGTGCCAGCACTGAAACAGGGGGTACGCAGTATTTT
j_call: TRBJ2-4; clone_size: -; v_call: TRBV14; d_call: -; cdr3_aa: CASSQSKNIQNF; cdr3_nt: TGTGCCAGCAGCCAATCCAAAAACATTCAGAACTTC
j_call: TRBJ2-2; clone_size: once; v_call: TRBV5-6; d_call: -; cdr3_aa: CASSPLVLSSSGELFF; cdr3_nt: TGTGCCAGCAGCCCCCTTGTGTTGAGTAGCAGCGGGGAGCTGTTTTTT
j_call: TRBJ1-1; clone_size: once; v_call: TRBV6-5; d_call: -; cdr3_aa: CASSYSGIANTEALF; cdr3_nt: TGTGCCAGCAGTTACTCGGGGATAGCGAACACTGAAGCTCTCTTT
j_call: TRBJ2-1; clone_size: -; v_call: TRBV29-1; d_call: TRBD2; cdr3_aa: CSVRLAGDIYNEQFF; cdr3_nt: TGCAGCGTCCGACTGGCGGGAGATATTTACAATGAGCAGTTCTTC
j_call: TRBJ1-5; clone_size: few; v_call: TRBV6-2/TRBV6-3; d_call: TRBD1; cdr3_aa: CASSYRPGQEHF; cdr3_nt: TGTGCCAGCAGTTATCGACCGGGACAGGAGCATTTT
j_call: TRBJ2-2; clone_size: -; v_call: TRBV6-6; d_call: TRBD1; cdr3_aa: CASSYPGQDPGELFF; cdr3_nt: TGTGCCAGCAGTTACCCGGGACAGGATCCCGGGGAGCTGTTTTTT
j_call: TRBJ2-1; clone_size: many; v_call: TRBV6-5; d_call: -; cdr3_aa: CASSYSRGFVEQFF; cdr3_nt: TGTGCCAGCAGTTACTCGCGAGGGTTCGTTGAGCAGTTCTTC
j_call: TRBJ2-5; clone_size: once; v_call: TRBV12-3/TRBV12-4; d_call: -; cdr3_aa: CASSHGVRETQNF; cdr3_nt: TGTGCCAGCAGCCATGGCGTCAGAGAGACCCAGAACTTC
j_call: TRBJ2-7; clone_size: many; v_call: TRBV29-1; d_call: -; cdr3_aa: CSVALAEPYEQYF; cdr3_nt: TGCAGCGTTGCCTTAGCTGAGCCCTACGAGCAGTACTTC
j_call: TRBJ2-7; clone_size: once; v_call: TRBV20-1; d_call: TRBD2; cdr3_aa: CSAEIAGEDYEQYF; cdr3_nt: TGCAGTGCTGAAATAGCGGGAGAGGACTACGAGCAGTACTTC
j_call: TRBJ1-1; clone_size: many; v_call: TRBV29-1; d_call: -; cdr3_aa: CSVLLQGNTEAFF; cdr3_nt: TGCAGCGTTCTACTTCAGGGGAACACTGAAGCTTTCTTT
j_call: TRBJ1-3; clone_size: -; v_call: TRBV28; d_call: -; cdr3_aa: CASSSLGNTIYF; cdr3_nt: TGTGCCAGCAGTTCTCTTGGGAACACCATATATTTT
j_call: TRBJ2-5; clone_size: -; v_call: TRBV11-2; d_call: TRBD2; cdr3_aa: CTSSPVLADQETQYF; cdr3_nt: TGTACCAGCAGCCCGGTACTAGCGGACCAAGAGACCCAGTACTTC
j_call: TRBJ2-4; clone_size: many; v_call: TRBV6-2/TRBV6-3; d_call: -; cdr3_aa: CASSLTRSKNIQYF; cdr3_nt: TGTGCCAGCAGTTTGACTAGATCAAAAAACATTCAGTACTTC
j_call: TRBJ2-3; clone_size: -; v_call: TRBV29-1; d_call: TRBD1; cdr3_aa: CSVSFRGDRGRMVPQDTLYF; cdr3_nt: TGCAGCGTTAGTTTTAGGGGGGACAGGGGGCGCATGGTACCCCAAGATACGCTGTATTTT
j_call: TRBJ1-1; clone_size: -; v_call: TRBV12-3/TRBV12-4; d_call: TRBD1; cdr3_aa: CASSPDRASWSTEAFF; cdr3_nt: TGTGCCAGCAGTCCCGACAGGGCCTCCTGGTCCACTGAAGCTTTCTTT
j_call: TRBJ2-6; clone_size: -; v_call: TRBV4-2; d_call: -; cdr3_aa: CASVPLQGSEANVLTF; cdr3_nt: TGTGCCAGCGTACCTCTTCAAGGTTCGGAGGCCAACGTCCTGACTTTC